In this sample, the clone carrying this T cell receptor beta chain turned up many times. This sample was taken from a study of T-cell reconstitution after alpha-beta-depleted transplantation in children. Preparing the TCRbeta library involved the use of unique molecular identifiers. TCRdb passed the PCR reads through MiXCR, listing each CDR3 protein once. Of 200,000 to 250,000 distinct CDR3 sequences listed, around 13% are singletons. The CDR3 is 15 amino acids. Germline CDR1 reads SGHRS; CDR2 reads YFSETQ. The ends were cut back, 0 bases at V and 2 bases at J, with 11 bases in the middle. This chain joins TRBV5-1 and TRBJ1-2, with D possibly matching TRBD1 (5 bases). The sequence was obtained from a human donor who donated a stem cell graft to a child with acute lymphoblastic leukemia. Sequencing was performed on PBMCs from the stem cell graft donor, taken from the stem cell graft. For the CDR3, the DNA is TGCGCCAGCAGCTTGGATACGGGGCCGAACTATGGCTACACCTTC. This encodes CASSLDTGPNYGYTF.